The clone carrying this TCR beta chain was picked up a small number of times. Antigen: not known. These data come from a study of T cell repertoires in cytomegalovirus infection. As for the study in general: Matching HLA type and CMV infection were both indicated by public TCR beta signatures. Study-wide points: HLA-C-restricted CMV-specific TCR beta clonotypes were dominant in the ex vivo response.

TCRdb used MiXCR to reprocess the reads, holding one entry per CDR3 protein. The sample records about 920,000 distinct CDR3 sequences, about 33% being singletons. Germline trimming cut 4 bases from V and 4 bases from J; bases unmatched to any gene: 7. The CDR3 is 16 amino acids. This clonotype was sampled from a human donor in good health (CMV status not recorded). Some clones in this sample may be carry-over from other donors' samples. The J gene is TRBJ2-3, the V gene TRBV12-3 or TRBV12-4; 11 positions match TRBD2. The material sequenced was cultured CD8+ T cells from PBMCs, taken from culture after CMV antigen stimulation. In DNA, the CDR3 is TGTGCCAGCAGTTCTGCACTAGCGGGGGCACCAGATACGCAGTATTTT. As protein: CASSSALAGAPDTQYF.